This TCR beta chain was profiled in a study of cytomegalovirus exposure and HLA in healthy donors (dated by TCRdb to the late 2010s). Background for the entire study: According to a later analysis, one platform produced both the roughly 110 validation repertoires and the 666 repertoires of the first cohort. The aim of the study was to test whether cataloging public T cell receptors could identify signatures of past pathogen exposure. In addition to the first cohort of 666 subjects, a separate validation cohort of 130 or so different subjects was used. To predict cytomegalovirus infection status, the study combined high-throughput TCR immunosequencing, statistical association of individual TCRs with disease status, and machine learning. Broad study findings and their caveats: The study listed 164 TCR beta chains as associated with cytomegalovirus. In vitro tests confirmed that three of the cytomegalovirus-associated TCR beta chains recognize cytomegalovirus antigens. A later analysis had no HLA typing for the validation cohort, so co-occurrence there was scored across all 120 or so repertoires. The classifier was reported to diagnose cytomegalovirus status with high specificity and sensitivity in both the original and validation cohorts. Most TCR sequences were observed very rarely across donors, whereas some public TCRs were present in many individuals. A later analysis found that TCRs clustered in the first cohort also tended to co-occur in the roughly 120 validation repertoires, with 94% of cluster scores above 0. It was suggested by the authors that the approach could potentially be generalized to other disease states and immunological phenotypes.

As for this clone: The target of this receptor is not known. No base quality values were provided; no much bigger clone lies one nucleotide off.

Measured from the cysteine to the phenylalanine, the CDR3 is 14 residues long. This entry keeps only the CDR3 DNA: 42 bases, framed from base 1. Trimming at the junction amounts to 7 bases on V and 3 bases on J, and the germline ends lie 19 bases apart. From a lookup of the germline V gene, CDR1 and CDR2 are SQVTM and ANQGSEA. The library was produced with the immunoSEQ multiplex PCR assay. Turning to the authors' computational methods: A statistical classification framework was built for diagnosing cytomegalovirus status from the catalog of TCR beta chain sequences. TCRdb holds this immuneACCESS table with in-frame rearrangements only. Some clones are missing; in checked studies, unresolved V genes explain under half, and the rest has no known cause. That table is the source of V, J and clone size, and D and trimming were worked out from the DNA. Within this sample are fewer than 200,000 clones, with 75% to 90% of them counted one time only. Jointly, the top ten make up 2% to 2.5% of the sample.

The donors belonged to the validation cohort of approximately 130 subjects, which was separate from the 666-subject first cohort. The sample taken for sequencing was PBMCs. The sequence links TRBV29-1 to TRBJ2-7; perhaps TRBD2 is the D gene, with 5 bases matching. The TCR was taken from a woman between 18 and 30 years old in good health and CMV-seronegative. The CDR3 protein: CSALGRRGYYEQYF. At the DNA level, the sequence is TGCAGCGCCCTCGGCCGGCGAGGGTACTACGAGCAGTACTTC.